This T cell receptor (beta chain) derives from a study of cytomegalovirus exposure and HLA in healthy donors. The study's findings and limits: Subsequent analysis revealed that first-cohort TCR clusters tended to co-occur in the 130 or so validation repertoires. Among TCR sequences, most were rare, though some public TCRs appeared in many donors.

In regard to this clone: The antigen remains unidentified.

The protocol was immunoSEQ multiplex PCR, while the TCRdb copy is restricted to in-frame clones and leaves out a portion. The table shows around 120,000 clones, with about 87% occurring only once. The donors were in the approximately 120-subject validation cohort; that cohort was separate from the approximately 700-subject first cohort. The CDR3 extends over 16 amino acids. Germline lookup yields CDR1 SGHRS and CDR2 YFSETQ. V shed 2 bases and J 4 bases; nucleotides not matched to a gene: 9. Sample: PBMCs. V usage is TRBV5-1 and J usage is TRBJ1-1; TRBD1 matches at 9 bases. The sequence came from a man between 18 and 29 years old in good health and CMV-seronegative. The CDR3 reads CASSLGGDRGTTEAFF. The CDR3 coding sequence is TGCGCCAGCAGCTTAGGAGGTGACAGGGGGACCACTGAAGCTTTCTTT.